This record covers a single T cell receptor (beta chain). Its antigen is not identified. Donors in the study were healthy people who gave bone marrow. The data stem from a study of cytomegalovirus exposure and HLA in healthy donors. Study results and limitations: Most TCR beta V segments were productive about 87% or about 30% of the time in an earlier analysis. The authors listed some 150 TCR beta chains as cytomegalovirus-associated. Accurate HLA-A and HLA-B prediction from TCR beta sequences was reported for most subjects.

Primers for the PCR totalled 60 Vbeta and 13 Jbeta. Measured with immunoSEQ multiplex PCR; TCRdb has only the in-frame clones, and not every one. This specimen shows about 150,000 clones; the ten leading clones hold around 1.6%. The sequence derives from a woman aged 45-60 years in good health and CMV-seronegative. Sequences were obtained from PBMCs.

The CDR3 sequence is CASSFRTGPYEQYF. The CDR3 DNA is TGTGCCAGCAGCTTCCGGACAGGTCCCTACGAGCAGTACTTC. The chain has TRBV5-4 and TRBJ2-7; 7 bases match TRBD1. Germline CDR1 reads SGHNT; CDR2 reads YYREEE (reference sequence). The CDR3 length is 14 residues. With 2 bases clipped from V and 2 bases from J, the junction kept 4 bases outside the gene matches.